Listed below are T cell receptor beta chains from one sample, sequenced in a study of blood T cell repertoires in COVID-19. Produced via immunoSEQ multiplex PCR; TCRdb's table is partial and in-frame only. The sample has about 120,000 clones; approximately 81% are singletons. Source material: peripheral blood. The receptor set was obtained from a man aged 35 to 55 with active or convalescent COVID-19. Both conserved end residues are part of each CDR3. The order of the fields is CDR3 protein, CDR3 DNA, V gene, D gene, J gene, clone size. The D gene is left open where the match is weak. Expanded clones get a size class; other rows say once, few or many, or leave the size out.

CDR3: CASNRYSYEQYF
DNA: TGTGCCAGCAACAGGTACTCCTACGAGCAGTACTTC
V: TRBV2
D: NA
J: TRBJ2-7
size: NA

CDR3: CASSLLQGTQYF
DNA: TGTGCCAGCAGCTTACTCCAGGGCACGCAGTATTTT
V: TRBV11-3
D: NA
J: TRBJ2-3
size: NA

CDR3: CASSLESLSGRDSTDTQYF
DNA: TGTGCCAGCAGCTTAGAGAGTCTTAGCGGGAGGGATAGCACAGATACGCAGTATTTT
V: TRBV11-2
D: TRBD2
J: TRBJ2-3
size: NA

CDR3: CASGTSGGSETQYF
DNA: TGTGCCAGCGGCACGTCAGGGGGGTCAGAGACCCAGTACTTC
V: TRBV28
D: NA
J: TRBJ2-5
size: once

CDR3: CASSRTGEVGYTF
DNA: TGTGCCAGCAGCCGGACAGGGGAAGTAGGCTACACCTTC
V: TRBV7-2
D: TRBD1
J: TRBJ1-2
size: NA

CDR3: CATSLTDRKDGTDTQYF
DNA: TGTGCCACCAGCTTAACCGACAGAAAGGATGGGACAGATACGCAGTATTTT
V: TRBV24-1
D: NA
J: TRBJ2-3
size: NA

CDR3: CATRGSGNTEAFF
DNA: TGTGCCACCAGGGGGAGTGGGAACACTGAAGCTTTCTTT
V: TRBV28
D: TRBD1
J: TRBJ1-1
size: NA

CDR3: CASSLGQGPSGANVLTF
DNA: TGTGCCAGCAGCCTCGGACAGGGGCCCTCTGGGGCCAACGTCCTGACTTTC
V: TRBV28
D: TRBD1
J: TRBJ2-6
size: NA

CDR3: CASSWAHRANVLTF
DNA: TGTGCCAGCAGTTGGGCGCACAGGGCCAACGTCCTGACTTTC
V: TRBV27
D: NA
J: TRBJ2-6
size: NA

CDR3: CASSLQGTNQPQHF
DNA: TGTGCCAGCAGCTTGCAGGGGACCAATCAGCCCCAGCATTTT
V: TRBV5-4
D: NA
J: TRBJ1-5
size: NA

CDR3: CASSLGLAEYNEQFF
DNA: TGTGCCAGCAGCTTAGGACTAGCGGAGTACAATGAGCAGTTCTTC
V: TRBV7-2
D: TRBD2
J: TRBJ2-1
size: NA

CDR3: CASSSATGSPANEQFF
DNA: TGCGCCAGCAGCTCAGCGACAGGGTCTCCTGCCAATGAGCAGTTCTTC
V: TRBV4-1
D: TRBD1
J: TRBJ2-1
size: few

CDR3: CASRTGTSSYNEQFF
DNA: TGCGCCAGCAGAACCGGGACAAGCTCCTACAATGAGCAGTTCTTC
V: TRBV5-1
D: NA
J: TRBJ2-1
size: NA

CDR3: CASLQGPSSYEQYF
DNA: TGCGCCAGCCTACAGGGGCCTAGCTCCTACGAGCAGTACTTC
V: TRBV5-1
D: TRBD1
J: TRBJ2-7
size: NA

CDR3: CASRLLPGLAGGLYNEQFF
DNA: TGTGCCAGCAGGTTACTCCCGGGACTAGCGGGGGGGTTGTACAATGAGCAGTTCTTC
V: TRBV2
D: TRBD2
J: TRBJ2-1
size: NA

CDR3: CASGDRVSNQPQHF
DNA: TGTGCCAGTGGGGACAGGGTTAGCAATCAGCCCCAGCATTTT
V: TRBV19
D: TRBD1
J: TRBJ1-5
size: NA

CDR3: CATRQTGGNADTQYF
DNA: TGTGCCACCAGGCAGACTGGCGGGAACGCAGATACGCAGTATTTT
V: TRBV28
D: NA
J: TRBJ2-3
size: once

CDR3: CASSLALGGNTDTQYF
DNA: TGTGCCAGCAGTTTGGCTTTAGGCGGTAACACAGATACGCAGTATTTT
V: TRBV28
D: NA
J: TRBJ2-3
size: NA